The 23 T cell receptor beta chains given below trace back to one sample, sequenced in a study of T cells in Graves' hyperthyroidism and ophthalmopathy. TCR beta CDR3 sequences were amplified from RNA transcripts. The TCR CDR3 first-round RT-PCR relied on the HTBI primer set. TCRdb independently ran MiXCR on the multiplex PCR reads; one entry per CDR3 protein. The sample lists about 250,000 distinct CDR3 sequences, roughly a quarter seen once, with roughly 35% in the top ten. Material: blood. The receptors were sampled from a woman aged 40-49 years with Graves' ophthalmopathy.

The chain links TRBV20-1 to TRBJ2-5; TRBD2 aligns across 8 bases. The CDR3 loop spans 13 amino acids. Germline V CDR1 and CDR2: DFQATT, SNEGSKA (reference sequence). J was trimmed by 5 bases and V by 3 bases; bases with no gene match: 5. In nucleotides, the CDR3 is TGCAGTGCTAGCGACGGGGGGGGCGAGACCCAGTACTTC. Protein sequence: CSASDGGGETQYF.

This clonotype has a count of ten or more. The chain combines TRBV28 with TRBJ2-7, with 7 bases lining up with TRBD1. Germline V lookup: CDR1 MDHEN, CDR2 SYDVKM. This CDR3 comprises 15 residues. The trim removed 5 bases at V and 8 bases at J, leaving 15 bases unmatched. In DNA form, the CDR3 reads TGTGCCAGCAGTACAACAAACCGGGACAGTGCTCAGCAGTACTTC. It translates to CASSTTNRDSAQQYF.

This clonotype was detected ten times or more. An end of the junction differs from the germline gene, which may be a read error. The V gene is TRBV28, the J gene TRBJ2-7; TRBD2 agrees at 9 bases. Germline assignment: CDR1 MDHEN and CDR2 SYDVKM. The CDR3 has 14 amino acids. The CDR3 spells CASSPDLGAGGSFF. Written as DNA, the CDR3 is TGTGCCAGCAGTCCCGACTTGGGAGCGGGGGGCTCCTTCTTC.

The chain carries TRBV6-2 or TRBV6-3 and TRBJ1-2; D gene uncertain. CDR3 length equals 12 residues. V was cut by 2 bases and J by 6 bases, with 7 bases left in between. Germline assignment: CDR1 MNHEY and CDR2 SVGEGT. The chain's CDR3 is CASSYLGNGYTF. For the CDR3, the DNA is TGTGCCAGCAGTTACCTTGGGAATGGCTACACCTTC.

Comment on this clonotype: A much larger clone lies a single base off, so this may be a read error. Because the CDR3's place on the DNA is in doubt, the DNA is left out and the CDR3 is given as listed by TCRdb. J is TRBJ2-7 and V is TRBV30; the DNA was not compared with TRBD2, the D call given in the table. The CDR3 contains 14 residues when both ends are counted. Germline lookup yields CDR1 GTSNPN and CDR2 SVGIG (reference sequence). This CDR3 reads CAWGLGTSGTERYF.

In this sample, this clonotype turned up many times. The rearrangement uses TRBV5-1 and TRBJ1-1, with D unclear. The CDR3 length is 15 residues. CDR1 SGHRS and CDR2 YFSETQ come from the germline V gene. Trimming removed 4 bases at V and 5 bases at J, with 18 bases between. The CDR3 sequence: CASSPSGNTGTEAFF. The CDR3 DNA is TGCGCCAGCAGCCCCTCCGGGAACACCGGGACTGAAGCTTTCTTT.

This clonotype has at least ten counts. The junction does not match germline at one end; this may be a read error. This rearrangement joins TRBV12-3 or TRBV12-4 to TRBJ2-1; 10 bases fit TRBD2. The CDR3 has 14 residues. CDR3 coding DNA: TGTGTCAGCAGCTCTAGCGGGAGCGGGAATGAGCAGTTCTTC. It codes for CVSSSSGSGNEQFF.

This clonotype was picked up many times. This CDR3 is CASSYRGVTEAFF. For the CDR3, the DNA is TGTGCCAGCAGTTATAGGGGAGTCACTGAAGCTTTCTTT. This chain joins TRBV6-5 and TRBJ1-1, with D perhaps matching TRBD1 (5 bases). Trimming took 3 bases from V and 4 from J, leaving 9 bases between them. Germline CDR1 reads MNHEY; CDR2 reads SVGAGI. The CDR3 loop spans 13 amino acids.

This clonotype was seen many times. This CDR3 is CASSSTSGPSYEQYF. In nucleotides, the CDR3 is TGTGCCAGCAGTTCGACTAGCGGCCCCTCCTACGAGCAGTACTTC. The J gene is TRBJ2-7, the V gene TRBV12-3 or TRBV12-4; 9 bases are shared with TRBD2. The length of the CDR3 is 15 residues. With V trimmed by 4 bases and J by 0 bases, 4 bases remained unmatched.

Many counts were recorded for this clonotype. The genes are TRBV6-1 and TRBJ2-7; 7 bases are shared with TRBD1. V gave up 2 bases and J gave up 0 bases; unmatched junction bases: 4. The CDR3 totals 15 residues. The germline V gene encodes CDR1 MNHNS and CDR2 SASEGT. In DNA, the CDR3 is TGTGCCAGCAGTGAAACGGGACAGCGCTCCTACGAGCAGTACTTC. Its protein is CASSETGQRSYEQYF.

At least ten counts were recorded for this clonotype. The chain couples TRBV11-2 to TRBJ2-7; D is possibly TRBD1 or TRBD2 (5 bases each). CDR3 length equals 17 residues. The V end was cut by 2 bases, the J end by 2 bases, with 19 bases between. Germline lookup yields CDR1 SGHAT and CDR2 FQNNGV. CDR3 sequence reads: CASSLRWDASSPYEQYF. The CDR3, as DNA: TGTGCCAGCAGCTTAAGGTGGGACGCTTCCTCGCCCTACGAGCAGTACTTC.

This clonotype was counted at least ten times. The chain combines TRBV7-2 with TRBJ1-3; D not certain. The CDR3 is 16 amino acids. Trimming pared 5 bases from V and 1 base from J, leaving 15 bases between. Germline values: CDR1 SGHTA, CDR2 FQGNSA. The CDR3 nucleotides are TGTGCCAGCAGCCCTGGACCAGGCGTTTCTGGAAACACCATATATTTT. This codes for CASSPGPGVSGNTIYF. The full variable domain, in which reference TRBV7-2 and TRBJ1-3 provide the parts outside the CDR3, is GAGVSQSPSNKVTEKGKDVELRCDPISGHTALYWYRQSLGQGLEFLIYFQGNSAPDKSGLPSDRFSAERTGGSVSTLTIQRTQQEDSAVYLCASSPGPGVSGNTIYFGEGSWLTVV.

This clonotype showed up many times. The chain uses TRBV28 and TRBJ1-2; 9 bases map to TRBD1. V shed 6 bases and J 0 bases; nucleotides not matched to a gene: 2. The CDR3 is 14 amino acids. CDR1 MDHEN and CDR2 SYDVKM come from the germline V gene. The CDR3: CASRTGGPNYGYTF. In DNA form, the CDR3 reads TGTGCCAGCAGAACAGGGGGCCCTAACTATGGCTACACCTTC.

The table lists this clonotype with many counts. The V call is TRBV4-1, the J call TRBJ2-5; D unresolved. This CDR3 region has 13 residues. The germline V and J ends were trimmed by 3 bases and 6 bases, with 11 bases remaining between them. Germline V gene lookup returns CDR1 MGHRA and CDR2 YSYEKL. This CDR3 reads CASSHATVQTQYF. CDR3 bases: TGCGCCAGCAGCCACGCCACGGTCCAGACCCAGTACTTC.

This chain connects TRBV11-1 to TRBJ1-1; D not resolved. Between the trimmed V and J ends, which lost 5 bases and 2 bases, there was a span of 12 bases. CDR3 length: 14 amino acids. The germline gives CDR1 SGHAT, CDR2 FQDESV (reference sequence). CDR3 loop: CASSPSPGNTEAFF. Written as DNA, the CDR3 is TGTGCCAGCAGCCCTTCCCCAGGCAACACTGAAGCTTTCTTT.

This clonotype was observed at least ten times. The V call is TRBV12-3 or TRBV12-4, the J call TRBJ2-2, with D maybe TRBD2 (6 bases). The CDR3 totals 15 residues. With 5 bases removed from V and 4 bases from J, the gap between germline ends came to 14 bases. In DNA, the CDR3 is TGTGCCAGCAGTAAGGGACTGACCACCACCGGGGAGCTGTTTTTT. It codes for CASSKGLTTTGELFF.

This clonotype was seen only a few times. Because the CDR3's place on the DNA is in doubt, the DNA is left out and the CDR3 is given as listed by TCRdb. This sequence joins TRBV6-2 or TRBV6-3 and TRBJ2-5; TRBD1, as called in the table, went unchecked against the DNA. The CDR3 is 18 residues long, counting both termini. Per germline, CDR1 MNHEY and CDR2 SVGEGT. The CDR3 reads CASIYLCSVNKGPETQYF.

The chain couples TRBV6-5 to TRBJ1-1; no reliable D call. V was shortened by 2 bases and J by 11 bases, with 15 bases between the two germline ends. The CDR3 covers 13 residues. Per germline, CDR1 MNHEY and CDR2 SVGAGI. The CDR3 DNA follows: TGTGCCAGCAGTTACGACGGCCAAGGCTTGGCTTTCTTT. Protein sequence: CASSYDGQGLAFF.

This clonotype was observed at least ten times. The chain has TRBV7-9 and TRBJ2-5; no reliable D call. The CDR3 sequence is 16 residues long. The V gene lost 5 bases and the J gene lost 5 bases, with 21 bases spanning the gap. Germline CDR1 reads SEHNR; CDR2 reads FQNEAQ (reference sequence). CDR3 amino acids: CASSPVLAGPEETQYF. The CDR3 region has the DNA TGTGCCAGCAGCCCGGTACTGGCAGGACCTGAGGAGACCCAGTACTTC.

This clonotype occurred many times. The rearrangement joins TRBV4-2 to TRBJ2-7; possible D gene TRBD1, 6 bases. V was trimmed by 2 bases and J by 2 bases, leaving 13 bases between them. This CDR3 is built from 15 residues. The germline V gene encodes CDR1 LGHNA and CDR2 YNFKEQ. CDR3 in amino acids: CASSQSQGFPYEQYF. The CDR3, as DNA: TGTGCCAGCAGCCAATCGCAGGGGTTCCCCTACGAGCAGTACTTC.

V usage is TRBV20-1 and J usage is TRBJ1-2; TRBD1 aligns across 7 bases. Germline assignment: CDR1 DFQATT and CDR2 SNEGSKA (reference sequence). The CDR3 extends over 15 amino acids. V gave up 3 bases and J gave up 4 bases; unmatched junction bases: 11. The CDR3 region is CSARGLDRFLYGYTF. Written as DNA, the CDR3 is TGCAGTGCTAGGGGACTGGACAGGTTCCTCTATGGCTACACCTTC.

This clonotype was seen at least ten times. The rearrangement links TRBV12-3 or TRBV12-4 to TRBJ1-5, with 8 bases lining up with TRBD1. V lost 4 bases and J lost 1; bases outside the gene matches: 6. The CDR3 is 16 amino acids. Here the CDR3 DNA reads TGTGCCAGCAGTTCCGGACAGGGAGTAAGCAATCAGCCCCAGCATTTT. This codes for CASSSGQGVSNQPQHF.

This clonotype was found many times. CDR3 in DNA: TGTGCCAGCGGCTACCCAGGACTAGCGGGCTACACCGGGGAGCTGTTTTTT. It yields the protein CASGYPGLAGYTGELFF. The chain couples TRBV6-2 or TRBV6-3 to TRBJ2-2; 11 bases line up with TRBD2. The CDR3 consists of 17 residues. The trim removed 8 bases at V and 3 bases at J, leaving 11 bases unmatched. CDR1 and CDR2 (germline): MNHEY, SVGEGT.